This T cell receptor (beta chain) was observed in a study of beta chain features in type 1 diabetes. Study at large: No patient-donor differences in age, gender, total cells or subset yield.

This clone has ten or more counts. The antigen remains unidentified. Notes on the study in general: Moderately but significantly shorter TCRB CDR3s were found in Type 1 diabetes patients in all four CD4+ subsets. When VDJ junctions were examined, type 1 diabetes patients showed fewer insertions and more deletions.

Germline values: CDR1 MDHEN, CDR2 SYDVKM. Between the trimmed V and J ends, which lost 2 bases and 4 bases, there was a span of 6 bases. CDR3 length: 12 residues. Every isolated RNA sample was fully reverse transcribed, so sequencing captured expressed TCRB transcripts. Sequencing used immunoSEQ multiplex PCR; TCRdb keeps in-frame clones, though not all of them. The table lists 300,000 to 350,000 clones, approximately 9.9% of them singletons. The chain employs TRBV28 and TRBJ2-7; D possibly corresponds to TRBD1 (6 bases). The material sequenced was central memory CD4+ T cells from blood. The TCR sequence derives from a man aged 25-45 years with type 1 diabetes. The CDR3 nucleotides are TGTGCCAGCAGTTTAGGACAGTACGAGCAGTACTTC. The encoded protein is CASSLGQYEQYF.